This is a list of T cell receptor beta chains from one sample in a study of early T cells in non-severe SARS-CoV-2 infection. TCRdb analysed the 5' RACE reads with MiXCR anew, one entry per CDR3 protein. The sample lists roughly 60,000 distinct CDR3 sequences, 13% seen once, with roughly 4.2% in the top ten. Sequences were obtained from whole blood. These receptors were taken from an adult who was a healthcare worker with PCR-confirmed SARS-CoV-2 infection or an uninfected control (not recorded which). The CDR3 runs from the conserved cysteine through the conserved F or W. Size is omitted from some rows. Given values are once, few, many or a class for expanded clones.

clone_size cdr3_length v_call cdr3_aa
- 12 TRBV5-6 CASSLAENIQYF
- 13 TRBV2 CASTGLKGEKLFF
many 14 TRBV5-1 CASFRDRGLETQYF
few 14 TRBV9 CASSVRGESYEQYF
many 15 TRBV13 CASSLGGTGDVEQFF
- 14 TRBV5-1 CASSEDRRTYEQYF
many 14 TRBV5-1 CASSREGYDYGYTF
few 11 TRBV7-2 CASQGYTEAFF
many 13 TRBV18 CASSPQGQETQYF
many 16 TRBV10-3 CAISELAGTNNQPQHF
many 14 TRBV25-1 CASSADRGYYGYTF
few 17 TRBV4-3 CASSPTGTSGGAAELFF
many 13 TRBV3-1 CASSQGQGREQYF
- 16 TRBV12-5 CASGTPTTGTKNIQYF
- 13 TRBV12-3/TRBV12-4 CASTPGAGGELFF
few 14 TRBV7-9 CASSPTGESQPQHF
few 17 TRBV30 CAWSVSRSRGGKETQYF